This T cell receptor (beta chain) came from a study of T cells in Graves' hyperthyroidism and ophthalmopathy. The trim removed 5 bases at V and 0 bases at J, leaving 3 bases unmatched. The CDR3 consists of 15 residues. The germline V gene encodes CDR1 LNHNV and CDR2 YYDKDF (reference sequence). Amplified TCR beta CDR3 regions derived from RNA transcripts. The HTBI primer set drove a first-round RT-PCR of the TCR CDR3. MiXCR, run by TCRdb on the multiplex PCR reads, gives a single entry per CDR3 protein. The table lists hundreds of thousands of distinct CDR3 sequences, over 11% of them singletons. This clonotype was observed at least ten times.

The J gene is TRBJ1-1, the V gene TRBV15, with 10 bases fitting TRBD1. The sequence was collected from a woman aged 25 to 39 with Graves' hyperthyroidism that later progressed to Graves' ophthalmopathy. The sequenced material came from blood. DNA of the CDR3: TGTGCCACCAGCGCCGGGACAGGGGTGAACACTGAAGCTTTCTTT. Protein sequence: CATSAGTGVNTEAFF.